This T cell receptor beta chain derives from a study of cytomegalovirus exposure and HLA in healthy donors. Study in general: From HLA-typed donors, an early data release held around 85 million unique TCRs. Study-level points and caveats: Serostatus for CMV was the only available immune exposure information.

Germline V lookup: CDR1 MNHNY, CDR2 SVGAGI (reference sequence). V shed 2 bases and J shed 2 bases, with 11 bases lying between them. This CDR3 has 15 residues. It was with 60 Vbeta and 13 Jbeta primers that the PCR ran. Per the study methods: There were about 80 million unique TCR beta chains by a later count, and around 10 million of them were shared. TCRdb's copy holds only in-frame clones and misses some; the assay was immunoSEQ multiplex PCR. The D gene and trimming were derived from the DNA, and the V and J assignments and clone size from that table. This sample has roughly 98,000 clones; under 80% occur once, and the top ten carry 2%. Regarding this clone: The antigen is not known.

The chain links TRBV6-6 to TRBJ2-3; no clear D gene. This TCR came from a man aged 40-49 years in good health and CMV-seronegative. Sequencing was performed on PBMCs. CDR3 sequence: CASSYQTRPTDTQYF. CDR3 DNA: TGTGCCAGCAGTTACCAGACTCGACCCACAGATACGCAGTATTTT.